Following are 29 T cell receptor beta chains from one sample sequenced in a study of T cell responses to AZD1222 COVID-19 vaccine. This table comes from immunoSEQ multiplex PCR, and its TCRdb copy is limited to in-frame clones, with some not included. The sample records 90,000 to 150,000 clones, around 90% being singletons. The input for sequencing was peripheral blood, taken on day 0 of AZD1222 vaccination. The receptor source for this set is an adult in good health.

This chain uses TRBV10-1 with TRBJ1-2; a weak D match, TRBD1 (5 bases). The CDR3 consists of 13 residues. V lost 2 bases, J lost 5 bases, and 9 bases lay in between. Germline V gene sequence: CDR1 WNHNN, CDR2 SYGVQD (reference sequence). CDR3 region: CASSEESGYGYTF. The CDR3, as DNA: TGCGCCAGCAGTGAGGAATCAGGGTATGGCTACACCTTC.

This chain links TRBV12-3 or TRBV12-4 with TRBJ1-2; D ambiguous. V shed 1 base and J shed 8 bases, with 11 bases lying between them. The CDR3 runs 13 residues. CDR3 nucleotides: TGTGCCAGCAGTTTAGTGGGGTTAGGGGGCTACACCTTC. Translated, it gives CASSLVGLGGYTF.

In its sample, this clone was seen a few times. The chain carries TRBV27 and TRBJ1-1, with D unresolved. This CDR3 contains 16 residues. The germline V gene has CDR1 MNHEY and CDR2 SMNVEV (reference sequence). V lost 2 bases and J 3 bases, leaving 16 bases between the germline ends. This CDR3 is CASSLKSPGSDTEAFF. The CDR3 nucleotides are TGTGCCAGCAGTTTAAAGTCTCCGGGGTCGGACACTGAAGCTTTCTTT.

The V gene is TRBV6-5, the J gene TRBJ2-7, with 8 bases lining up with TRBD1. CDR3 size: 14 residues. The J segment lost 3 bases and the V segment lost 3 bases, leaving 4 bases of the junction unmatched. Germline V gives CDR1 MNHEY, CDR2 SVGAGI. CDR3 DNA: TGTGCCAGCAGTTATGGGACAGGCGGCTACGAGCAGTACTTC. It specifies CASSYGTGGYEQYF.

The chain joins TRBV5-1 to TRBJ1-2, with D unresolved. From germline, CDR1 is SGHRS and CDR2 YFSETQ. The V end was cut by 4 bases, the J end by 4 bases, with 14 bases between. This CDR3 comprises 14 residues. The CDR3 sequence: CASSPNDRLYGYTF. The CDR3 nucleotides read TGCGCCAGCAGCCCAAACGACCGACTCTATGGCTACACCTTC.

The chain uses TRBV7-8 and TRBJ2-7; TRBD1 matches at 7 bases. CDR1 is SGHVS, CDR2 FQNEAQ, per germline. The CDR3 consists of 15 residues. Germline trimming cut 5 bases from V and 5 bases from J; bases unmatched to any gene: 12. The CDR3 DNA reads as TGTGCCAGCAGCCCTAAAACGACAGGGTACCACGAGCAGTACTTC. Protein product: CASSPKTTGYHEQYF.

The chain joins TRBV6-4 to TRBJ1-2; 7 bases are a match to TRBD1. V trimming: 8 bases; J trimming: 8 bases; junction bases outside the gene matches: 11. Germline CDR1 and CDR2: MRHNA and SNTAGT. This CDR3 contains 13 residues. The CDR3 nucleotides read TGTGCCAGCCATTCGACAGGGTCAAGGGGCTACACCTTC. Its translation is CASHSTGSRGYTF.

The chain is built from TRBV19 and TRBJ1-1; D not certain. The CDR3 runs to 15 residues. CDR1 LNHDA and CDR2 SQIVND come from the germline V gene (reference sequence). Deletions cut 6 bases from V and 5 bases from J, with 19 bases between. CDR3 in amino acids: CASRGRYPTETEAFF. CDR3 DNA: TGTGCCAGTAGGGGCCGGTATCCCACAGAGACTGAAGCTTTCTTT.

The chain is built from TRBV3-1 (or the pseudogene TRBV3-2) and TRBJ2-1; D gene ambiguous. V was cut by 1 base and J by 6 bases, with 4 bases left in between. The CDR3 is made up of 12 amino acids. Germline assignment: CDR1 LGHDT and CDR2 YNNKEL (reference sequence). CDR3 sequence reads: CASSQAFNEQFF. DNA of the CDR3: TGTGCCAGCAGCCAAGCGTTCAATGAGCAGTTCTTC.

This chain connects TRBV3-1 (or the pseudogene TRBV3-2) to TRBJ1-1; 10 nucleotides line up with TRBD1. J gave up 5 bases and V 4 bases, and 7 bases lay outside the gene matches. The CDR3 loop spans 15 amino acids. From germline, CDR1 is LGHDT and CDR2 YNNKEL (reference sequence). The CDR3 protein is CASSPRTGGVTEAFF. For the CDR3, the DNA is TGTGCCAGCAGCCCTAGGACAGGGGGAGTGACTGAAGCTTTCTTT.

V gene TRBV9 combines with J gene TRBJ2-5, with D possibly matching TRBD1 (5 bases). V lost 3 bases, J lost 0 bases, and 6 bases lay in between. The CDR3 loop spans 13 amino acids. The germline CDR1 and CDR2 sequences are SGDLS and YYNGEE. This CDR3 is CASSGTNQETQYF. CDR3 bases: TGTGCCAGCAGCGGGACAAACCAAGAGACCCAGTACTTC.

This sequence joins TRBV7-9 and TRBJ2-5; weak D call: TRBD1 (5 bases). Trimming took off 1 base at V and 3 bases at J, with 9 bases between the two ends. The CDR3 runs to 14 residues. Germline V lookup: CDR1 SEHNR, CDR2 FQNEAQ (reference sequence). CDR3 protein: CASSLVSGKETQYF. CDR3 DNA: TGTGCCAGCAGCTTAGTTTCAGGGAAAGAGACCCAGTACTTC.

This sequence joins TRBV6-5 and TRBJ1-2; D call uncertain. From germline, CDR1 is MNHEY and CDR2 SVGAGI. Trimming stripped 0 bases from V and 3 bases from J, with 11 bases between. The CDR3 is 15 amino acids. CDR3 sequence reads: CASSYSTRIDYGYTF. The DNA of the CDR3 is TGTGCCAGCAGTTACTCGACCCGGATAGACTATGGCTACACCTTC.

This clone has only a few counts. DNA of the CDR3: TGTGCCAGCAGTGCAGGCAGGGAGGGACTCCATGGCTACACCTTC. It specifies CASSAGREGLHGYTF. The J gene is TRBJ1-2, the V gene TRBV6-6, with D possibly matching TRBD1 (5 bases). The CDR3 contains 15 residues. Trimming took off 5 bases at V and 6 bases at J, with 19 bases between the two ends. Germline CDR1 is MNHNY and CDR2 is SVGAGI (reference sequence).

The V gene is TRBV6-5, the J gene TRBJ1-1; TRBD1 is a possible D gene (5 bases). The CDR3 spans 13 residues. V lost 6 bases, J lost 6 bases, and 14 bases lay in between. The germline gives CDR1 MNHEY, CDR2 SVGAGI. The DNA of the CDR3 is TGTGCCAGCAGCGGGACGGCGAGCGCTGAAGCTTTCTTT. As protein: CASSGTASAEAFF.

This clone was observed a single time. The J gene is TRBJ1-2, the V gene TRBV18; D may be TRBD1 (5 bases). Trimming left V 6 bases short and J 6 bases short, with 14 bases between. This CDR3 comprises 13 residues. CDR1 KGHSH and CDR2 LQKENI come from the germline V gene. The CDR3 region is CASSERRGDGYTF. The CDR3 DNA reads TGTGCCAGCTCCGAACGGCGGGGGGATGGCTACACCTTC.

The J gene is TRBJ2-7, the V gene TRBV19; 7 bases match TRBD1. The CDR3 totals 15 residues. Germline-derived CDR1 and CDR2 are LNHDA and SQIVND (reference sequence). After removal of 3 bases from V and 6 bases from J, the junction contained 11 bases not matched to a gene. Here the CDR3 DNA reads TGTGCCAGTAGTATCTCCCCGGGACAGTCGGGCGAGCAGTACTTC. Translation: CASSISPGQSGEQYF.

This sequence joins TRBV19 and TRBJ1-3; the D gene is possibly TRBD1 (6 bases). This CDR3 spans 15 amino acids. Germline V lookup: CDR1 LNHDA, CDR2 SQIVND (reference sequence). The V end lost 7 bases, the J end lost 0 bases, and 13 bases lay between the germline ends. The CDR3 loop reads CASTEAGASGNTIYF. DNA of the CDR3: TGTGCCAGTACCGAGGCAGGGGCCTCTGGAAACACCATATATTTT.

The chain joins TRBV7-9 to TRBJ2-1; weak D call: TRBD1 (5 bases). The CDR3 totals 15 residues. The germline V gene has CDR1 SEHNR and CDR2 FQNEAQ (reference sequence). Trimming took off 5 bases at V and 5 bases at J, with 16 bases between the two ends. The CDR3 region has the DNA TGTGCCAGCAGCACTATCAAGGGGCCCCACAATGAGCAGTTCTTC. This translates into CASSTIKGPHNEQFF.

The sample holds a few counts of this clone. The gene calls are TRBV7-8 and TRBJ1-1, with a weak D call TRBD1 (5 bases). The length of the CDR3 is 13 residues. V was cut by 3 bases and J by 5 bases, with 10 bases left in between. Germline assignment: CDR1 SGHVS and CDR2 FQNEAQ. The CDR3 sequence is CASSFSRGTEAFF. The CDR3 DNA is TGTGCCAGCAGCTTTTCCCGGGGGACTGAAGCTTTCTTT.

This sequence joins TRBV5-4 and TRBJ2-7; D may be TRBD2 (6 bases). Germline V gene lookup returns CDR1 SGHNT and CDR2 YYREEE (reference sequence). CDR3 size: 15 residues. Trimming stripped 1 base from V and 0 bases from J, with 11 bases between. The CDR3: CASSLSSASSYEQYF. For the CDR3, the DNA is TGTGCCAGCAGCTTGTCTAGCGCGAGCTCCTACGAGCAGTACTTC.

A single count supports this clone. V gene TRBV6-5 combines with J gene TRBJ2-7; D gene uncertain. CDR1 is MNHEY and CDR2 is SVGAGI in the germline V gene. V shed 8 bases and J shed 0 bases, with 14 bases lying between them. This CDR3 contains 14 residues. CDR3 sequence: CASASLKSSYEQYF. The CDR3 nucleotides read TGTGCCAGCGCTTCGCTGAAGAGCTCCTACGAGCAGTACTTC.

This chain connects TRBV19 to TRBJ1-5; D might be TRBD1 (5 bases). CDR1 is LNHDA, CDR2 SQIVND, per germline (reference sequence). Trimming took off 0 bases at V and 2 bases at J, with 14 bases between the two ends. CDR3 length equals 17 residues. The CDR3, as DNA: TGTGCCAGTAGTATAGATCGGAAAAGGGGAGGCAATCAGCCCCAGCATTTT. Its protein is CASSIDRKRGGNQPQHF. Together with reference TRBV19 and TRBJ1-5, the CDR3 gives the full variable domain: DGGITQSPKYLFRKEGQNVTLSCEQNLNHDAMYWYRQDPGQGLRLIYYSQIVNDFQKGDIAEGYSVSREKKESFPLTVTSAQKNPTAFYLCASSIDRKRGGNQPQHFGDGTRLSIL.

The chain is built from TRBV10-3 and TRBJ2-1, with TRBD2 identical over 12 bases. The CDR3 has 15 amino acids. The V and J ends lost 6 bases and 4 bases, in that order; junction bases with no gene match: 4. CDR1 and CDR2 (germline): ENHRY, SYGVKD. CDR3 sequence: CAIRTSGGGYNEQFF. DNA for the CDR3: TGTGCCATCAGGACTAGCGGGGGTGGATACAATGAGCAGTTCTTC.

The chain links TRBV4-1 to TRBJ2-7; weak D call: TRBD1 (5 bases). Germline V CDR1 and CDR2: MGHRA, YSYEKL. V was cut by 1 base and J by 3 bases, with 16 bases left in between. This CDR3 is 16 amino acids long. The DNA for the CDR3 is TGCGCCAGCAGCCAAGCCCCAGGGCGTCGTGTCTACGAGCAGTACTTC. This gives the protein CASSQAPGRRVYEQYF.

V usage is TRBV2 and J usage is TRBJ2-5, with D possibly TRBD1 on 5 matching bases. This CDR3 spans 12 amino acids. V lost 4 bases to trimming and J lost 5 bases, with 8 bases between them. CDR1 is SNHLY and CDR2 is FYNNEI in the germline V gene. Here the CDR3 DNA reads TGTGCCAGCAGTGGGGGCAGGGAGACCCAGTACTTC. Its translation: CASSGGRETQYF.

CDR3 sequence: CASGGWFGENQPQHF. The CDR3 DNA sequence: TGTGCCAGTGGGGGGTGGTTCGGAGAGAATCAGCCCCAGCATTTT. The chain joins TRBV19 to TRBJ1-5; possible D gene TRBD1, 5 bases. The CDR3 sequence is 15 residues long. Trimming pared 8 bases from V and 4 bases from J, leaving 18 bases between. Germline V gene sequence: CDR1 LNHDA, CDR2 SQIVND (reference sequence).

This clone appeared once. The chain recombines TRBV7-2 with TRBJ2-7; 7 bases line up with TRBD1. CDR3 size: 14 residues. CDR1 and CDR2 (germline): SGHTA, FQGNSA. V was clipped by 2 bases and J by 3 bases; unmatched bases: 4. The CDR3 sequence: CASSLWDSVYEQYF. The DNA for the CDR3 is TGTGCCAGCAGCTTATGGGACAGCGTCTACGAGCAGTACTTC.

J is TRBJ1-1 and V is TRBV5-6; possibly TRBD1 for D (5 bases). Germline CDR1 is SGHDT and CDR2 is YYEEEE. V was clipped by 5 bases and J by 1 base, with 12 bases between them. CDR3 length: 14 amino acids. The CDR3 region is CASSKRGPNTEAFF. CDR3 in DNA: TGTGCCAGCAGTAAAAGGGGACCGAACACTGAAGCTTTCTTT.